The text below deals with one T cell receptor (beta chain). In Cohort 3, a recovered donor had either two negative PCRs, clearance, or symptom resolution. The data were taken from a study of blood T cell repertoires in COVID-19. Only in-frame clones appear in the TCRdb table, and some are missing; sequencing was by immunoSEQ multiplex PCR. The sample consists of a few hundred thousand clones, approximately 83% of them appearing once. The clonotype originates from a man younger than 45 who had recovered from COVID-19. The sequencing sample was made of PBMCs or T cells enriched from blood (not recorded which).

The CDR3 DNA sequence: TGTGCCAGCAGTGAATATAGGAACACTGAAGCTTTCTTT. Translated, it gives CASSEYRNTEAFF. This sequence joins TRBV2 and TRBJ1-1; D unresolved. With 2 bases removed from V and 1 base from J, the gap between germline ends came to 5 bases. Germline lookup yields CDR1 SNHLY and CDR2 FYNNEI. The CDR3 length is 13 residues.